This T cell receptor beta chain stems from a study of shared clonotypes between healthy human individuals. Whole-study results and caveats: Few donors limited the genetic and exposure-history diversity represented. Generally, estimated richness proved larger in naive subsets than it did in memory subsets. Non-shared clonotypes showed lower generation probabilities than clonotypes common to all four donors.

CDR1 is PRHDT and CDR2 is FYEKMQ in the germline V gene (reference sequence). V dropped 5 bases and J dropped 6; count of bases not matched to a gene: 10. This CDR3 has 14 residues. Only in-frame clones appear in the TCRdb table, and some are missing; sequencing was by immunoSEQ multiplex PCR. Of about 2 million clones detected, roughly 96% appear once; the ten largest clones hold under 0.15%. Remarks on this clone: Antigen unknown.

The TCR originated in a man between 18 and 29 years old in good health. The chain recombines TRBV13 with TRBJ2-7; TRBD1 matches at 7 bases. Sequenced material: naive CD4+ T cells sorted from blood. This sample's subset: CD45RA+ positively selected. DNA of the CDR3: TGTGCCAGCAGCCCACCGGACAGGACCACCGAGCAGTACTTC. Translated: CASSPPDRTTEQYF.